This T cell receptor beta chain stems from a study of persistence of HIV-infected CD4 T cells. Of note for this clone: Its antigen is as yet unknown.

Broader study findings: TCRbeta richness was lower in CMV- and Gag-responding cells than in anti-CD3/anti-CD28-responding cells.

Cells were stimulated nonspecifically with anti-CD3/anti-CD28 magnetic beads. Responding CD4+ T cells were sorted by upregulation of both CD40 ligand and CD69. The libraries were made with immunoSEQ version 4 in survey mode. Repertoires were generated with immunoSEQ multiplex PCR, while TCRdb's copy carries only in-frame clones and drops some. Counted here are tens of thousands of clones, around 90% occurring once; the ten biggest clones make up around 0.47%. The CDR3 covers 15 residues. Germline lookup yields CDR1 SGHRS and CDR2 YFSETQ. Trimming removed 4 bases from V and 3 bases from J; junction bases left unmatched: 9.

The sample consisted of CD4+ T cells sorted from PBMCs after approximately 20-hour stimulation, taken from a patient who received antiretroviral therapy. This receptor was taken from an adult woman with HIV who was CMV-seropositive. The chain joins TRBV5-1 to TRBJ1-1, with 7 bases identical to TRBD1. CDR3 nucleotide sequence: TGCGCCAGCAGCCTTCAACCCACAGGGGACACTGAAGCTTTCTTT. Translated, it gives CASSLQPTGDTEAFF.